The 21 T cell receptor beta chains below come from one sample, sequenced in a study of shared clonotypes between healthy human individuals. The repertoire was sequenced with immunoSEQ multiplex PCR; TCRdb's copy has only in-frame clones and lacks some. This sample yields 1,100,000 or so clones, of which approximately 80% are seen a single time; approximately 0.5% belongs to the top ten. Sequenced: memory CD4+ T cells from PBMCs. Subset described: CD45RA-negative fraction. The receptors come from a man in his late teens or twenties in good health. Some clones in this sample may be carry-over from other donors' samples.

This clone showed up just once. This chain joins TRBV4-3 and TRBJ1-4; D is possibly TRBD1 (6 bases). The CDR3 covers 15 residues. Germline values: CDR1 LGHNA, CDR2 YSLEER. Trimming removed 1 base at V and 7 bases at J, with 13 bases between. CDR3 loop: CASSQVKARGEKLFF. CDR3 sequence (DNA): TGCGCCAGCAGCCAAGTCAAGGCCAGGGGTGAAAAACTGTTTTTT.

J is TRBJ1-2 and V is TRBV4-3; the match to TRBD1 covers 8 bases. Germline V gene data show CDR1 as LGHNA and CDR2 as YSLEER. The CDR3 covers 15 residues. The J segment lost 4 bases and the V segment lost 0 bases, leaving 4 bases of the junction unmatched. Here the CDR3 reads CASSQDQGAGYGYTF. For the CDR3, the DNA is TGCGCCAGCAGCCAAGATCAGGGGGCGGGCTATGGCTACACCTTC.

The chain is built from TRBV7-3 and TRBJ2-2, with D perhaps matching TRBD1 (5 bases). Germline-derived CDR1 and CDR2 are SGHTA and FQGTGA. The V end lost 2 bases, the J end lost 5 bases, and 9 bases lay between the germline ends. The CDR3 is 14 residues long. The CDR3 here is CASSLLAGTGELFF. In DNA, the CDR3 is TGTGCCAGCAGCTTACTGGCAGGGACCGGGGAGCTGTTTTTT.

On this clone itself: Additional DNA sequences in this sample encode the identical CDR3. The CDR3 protein is CSARQGSTDTQYF. DNA for the CDR3: TGCAGCGCCCGACAGGGGAGCACAGATACGCAGTATTTT. The V gene is TRBV29-1, the J gene TRBJ2-3; the match to TRBD1 covers 8 bases. This CDR3 spans 13 amino acids. After removal of 7 bases from V and 0 bases from J, the junction contained 3 bases not matched to a gene. CDR1 SQVTM and CDR2 ANQGSEA come from the germline V gene.

V and J are TRBV29-1 and TRBJ1-4; TRBD1 aligns across 7 bases. The CDR3 loop spans 12 amino acids. The V and J ends lost 5 bases and 6 bases, in that order; junction bases with no gene match: 3. CDR1 and CDR2 (germline): SQVTM, ANQGSEA. The CDR3 nucleotides read TGCAGCGTTAAGGGGACAGATGAAAAACTGTTTTTT. It yields the protein CSVKGTDEKLFF.

Only one count was recorded for this clone. The chain uses TRBV5-1 and TRBJ1-4; a possible D gene is TRBD1 (6 bases). The CDR3 sequence is 14 residues long. V was shortened by 1 base and J by 6 bases, with 10 bases between the two germline ends. Germline loops: CDR1 SGHRS, CDR2 YFSETQ. This CDR3 reads CASSLQGLDEKLFF. In DNA, the CDR3 is TGCGCCAGCAGCTTGCAGGGGCTGGATGAAAAACTGTTTTTT.

The count of this clone is one. This chain uses TRBV5-1 with TRBJ2-3, with TRBD2 identical over 13 bases. The CDR3 extends over 16 amino acids. Germline values: CDR1 SGHRS, CDR2 YFSETQ. After removal of 1 base from V and 4 bases from J, the junction contained 3 bases not matched to a gene. CDR3 DNA sequence: TGCGCCAGCAGCTTGACTAGCGGGGGGGTCCCAGATACGCAGTATTTT. Protein product: CASSLTSGGVPDTQYF.

The rearrangement uses TRBV2 and TRBJ2-2; D remains unclear. Germline V gene lookup returns CDR1 SNHLY and CDR2 FYNNEI. CDR3 length: 15 amino acids. V was clipped by 2 bases and J by 4 bases, with 11 bases between them. The CDR3 region has the DNA TGTGCCAGCAGTGAATCGCTAGGCGGCACCGGGGAGCTGTTTTTT. This codes for CASSESLGGTGELFF. The entire variable domain, with the rest obtained from reference TRBV2 and TRBJ2-2, is as follows: EPEVTQTPSHQVTQMGQEVILRCVPISNHLYFYWYRQILGQKVEFLVSFYNNEISEKSEIFDDQFSVERPDGSNFTLKIRSTKLEDSAMYFCASSESLGGTGELFFGEGSRLTVL.

This clone has just one count. V and J are TRBV5-1 and TRBJ1-2, with TRBD1 matching 7 bases. The V segment lost 0 bases and the J segment 3 bases; nucleotides outside the gene matches: 5. This CDR3 is built from 15 residues. Germline assignment: CDR1 SGHRS and CDR2 YFSETQ. The CDR3 reads CASSLGQGPYYGYTF. DNA of the CDR3: TGCGCCAGCAGCTTGGGACAGGGCCCGTACTATGGCTACACCTTC.

The chain combines TRBV7-2 with TRBJ2-1; D perhaps matches TRBD2 (5 bases). This CDR3 comprises 13 residues. Trimming cost V 6 bases and J 5 bases, with 11 bases left between them. Germline V lookup: CDR1 SGHTA, CDR2 FQGNSA. The CDR3 reads CASSSPGNNEQFF. CDR3 nucleotides: TGTGCCAGCAGTTCCCCGGGAAACAATGAGCAGTTCTTC.

This clone was counted once. The DNA for the CDR3 is TGTGCCAGCAGCTCAAAAGTCGGTCAGCCCCAGCATTTT. Its protein is CASSSKVGQPQHF. V and J are TRBV7-2 and TRBJ1-5; D is unresolved. The CDR3 runs 13 residues. Trimming cost V 4 bases and J 6 bases, with 10 bases left between them. Germline V gives CDR1 SGHTA, CDR2 FQGNSA.

This chain joins TRBV7-3 and TRBJ2-2; 9 bases map to TRBD2. This CDR3 is built from 15 residues. J gave up 7 bases and V 1 base, and 4 bases lay outside the gene matches. Germline V lookup: CDR1 SGHTA, CDR2 FQGTGA. The CDR3 here is CASSLMIAGDGELFF. CDR3 in DNA: TGTGCCAGCAGCTTAATGATAGCGGGGGACGGGGAGCTGTTTTTT.

The chain uses TRBV7-2 and TRBJ1-2, with D unresolved. The V end was cut by 3 bases, the J end by 8 bases, with 19 bases between. Germline CDR1 is SGHTA and CDR2 is FQGNSA. The CDR3 runs 15 residues. Here the CDR3 reads CASSLGTGPLVGYTF. CDR3 DNA: TGTGCCAGCAGCTTGGGAACCGGGCCCTTGGTAGGCTACACCTTC.

A few counts support this clone. The identical CDR3 is also encoded by other nucleotide sequences in the sample. The chain carries TRBV5-1 and TRBJ2-1; D is possibly TRBD1 (6 bases). The V and J ends lost 0 bases and 3 bases respectively, with 10 bases between them. Germline CDR1 reads SGHRS; CDR2 reads YFSETQ. The length of the CDR3 is 15 residues. CDR3 bases: TGCGCCAGCAGCTTGGACGGCAGGGGCTACAATGAGCAGTTCTTC. It translates to CASSLDGRGYNEQFF.

V usage is TRBV4-1 and J usage is TRBJ2-1; D uncertain. The CDR3 sequence is 17 residues long. Germline assignment: CDR1 MGHRA and CDR2 YSYEKL. The V and J ends lost 0 bases and 7 bases respectively, with 19 bases between them. CDR3 protein: CASSQDFRSAPGNEQFF. DNA for the CDR3: TGCGCCAGCAGCCAAGATTTTCGGTCGGCCCCCGGGAATGAGCAGTTCTTC.

As regards this clone: The germline gene is not matched at one end of the junction; a read error may be the cause. The V and J genes are TRBV30 and TRBJ1-5, with TRBD1 matching 9 bases. CDR3 size: 14 residues. Germline values: CDR1 GTSNPN, CDR2 SVGIG (reference sequence). CDR3 sequence (DNA): TGCCCAGGGACAGGGAGGATGCGCAATCAGCCCCAGCATTTT. Its protein product is CPGTGRMRNQPQHF.

V gene TRBV28 combines with J gene TRBJ1-2; D is possibly TRBD1 (5 bases). Germline assignment: CDR1 MDHEN and CDR2 SYDVKM. The length of the CDR3 is 13 residues. Deletions cut 3 bases from V and 8 bases from J, with 13 bases between. The CDR3: CASSFPGSGGYTF. Here the CDR3 DNA reads TGTGCCAGCAGTTTTCCAGGGTCGGGAGGCTACACCTTC.

A single count supports this clone. This sequence joins TRBV10-1 and TRBJ2-3; D unresolved. Trimming shortened V by 9 bases and J by 5 bases, and 12 bases separated the two germline ends. From germline, CDR1 is WNHNN and CDR2 SYGVQD (reference sequence). There are 12 residues in the CDR3. CDR3 sequence reads: CASSYSRDTQYF. The CDR3 bases are TGCGCCAGTTCTTATAGTAGAGATACGCAGTATTTT.

The rearrangement joins TRBV6-6 to TRBJ1-2; the match to TRBD1 covers 9 bases. The length of the CDR3 is 13 residues. Germline V gene lookup returns CDR1 MNHNY and CDR2 SVGAGI (reference sequence). J lost 10 bases, V lost 6 bases, and 9 bases had no gene match. CDR3 region: CASRLTGGVFYTF. The CDR3 DNA reads TGTGCCAGCAGGCTGACAGGGGGAGTTTTCTACACCTTC.

The J gene is TRBJ2-2, the V gene TRBV5-1, with a tentative D call TRBD2 (6 bases). Germline loops: CDR1 SGHRS, CDR2 YFSETQ. The CDR3 contains 16 residues. Trimming shortened V by 0 bases and J by 5 bases, and 14 bases separated the two germline ends. DNA for the CDR3: TGCGCCAGCAGCTTGGCCTCGACTGGACTAACCGGGGAGCTGTTTTTT. Translated, it gives CASSLASTGLTGELFF.

This clone has a single count. The chain is built from TRBV28 and TRBJ1-5; 7 positions agree with TRBD1. This CDR3 region has 17 residues. V dropped 0 bases and J dropped 2; count of bases not matched to a gene: 7. Germline V lookup: CDR1 MDHEN, CDR2 SYDVKM. This chain's CDR3 is CASSLWTGKAGNQPQHF. DNA for the CDR3: TGTGCCAGCAGTTTATGGACAGGGAAAGCCGGCAATCAGCCCCAGCATTTT.